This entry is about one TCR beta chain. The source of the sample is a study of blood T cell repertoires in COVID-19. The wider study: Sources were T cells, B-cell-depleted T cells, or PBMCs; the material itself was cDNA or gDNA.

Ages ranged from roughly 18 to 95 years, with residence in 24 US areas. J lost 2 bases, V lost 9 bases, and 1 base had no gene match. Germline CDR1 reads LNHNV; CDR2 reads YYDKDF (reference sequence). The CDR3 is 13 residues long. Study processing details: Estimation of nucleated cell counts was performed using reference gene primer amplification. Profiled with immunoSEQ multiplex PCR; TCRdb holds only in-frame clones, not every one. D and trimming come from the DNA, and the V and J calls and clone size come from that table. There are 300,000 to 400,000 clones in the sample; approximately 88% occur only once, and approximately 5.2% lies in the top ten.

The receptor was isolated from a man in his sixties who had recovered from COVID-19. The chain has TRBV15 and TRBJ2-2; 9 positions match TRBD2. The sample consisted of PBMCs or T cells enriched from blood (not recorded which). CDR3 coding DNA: TGTGCCACGGGACTAGCTAACACCGGGGAGCTGTTTTTT. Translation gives CATGLANTGELFF.